The subject of this entry is one TCR beta chain. V was trimmed by 0 bases and J by 6 bases, leaving 18 bases between them. Germline lookup yields CDR1 SGHTA and CDR2 FQGNSA. The CDR3 runs to 16 residues. This entry belongs to a study of blood T cell repertoires in COVID-19. The overall study: The study drew acute and convalescent COVID-19 samples from the United States, Italy and Spain.

Sequencing used immunoSEQ multiplex PCR; TCRdb keeps in-frame clones, though not all of them. The sample yields roughly 18,000 clones, 90% to 95% seen once. The sequence derives from a human donor in a cohort sampled during active COVID-19. The specimen sequenced was peripheral blood. The V and J genes are TRBV7-2 and TRBJ2-7; tentatively, D is TRBD1 (6 bases). CDR3 in amino acids: CASSLALLLQGSEQYF. DNA of the CDR3: TGTGCCAGCAGCTTAGCCCTGTTATTACAGGGTAGCGAGCAGTACTTC.